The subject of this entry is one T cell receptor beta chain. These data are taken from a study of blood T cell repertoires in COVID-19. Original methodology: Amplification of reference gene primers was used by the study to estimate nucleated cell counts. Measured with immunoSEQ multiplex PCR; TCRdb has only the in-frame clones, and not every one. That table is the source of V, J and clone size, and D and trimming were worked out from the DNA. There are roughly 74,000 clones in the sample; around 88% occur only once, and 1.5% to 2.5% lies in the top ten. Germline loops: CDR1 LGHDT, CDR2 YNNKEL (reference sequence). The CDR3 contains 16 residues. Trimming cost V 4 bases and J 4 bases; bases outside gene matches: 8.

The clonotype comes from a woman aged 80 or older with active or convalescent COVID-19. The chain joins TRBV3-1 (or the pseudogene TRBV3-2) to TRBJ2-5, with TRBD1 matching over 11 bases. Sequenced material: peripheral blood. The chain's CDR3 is CASSLGQGAGGETQYF. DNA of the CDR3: TGTGCCAGCAGCCTTGGACAGGGGGCGGGAGGAGAGACCCAGTACTTC.